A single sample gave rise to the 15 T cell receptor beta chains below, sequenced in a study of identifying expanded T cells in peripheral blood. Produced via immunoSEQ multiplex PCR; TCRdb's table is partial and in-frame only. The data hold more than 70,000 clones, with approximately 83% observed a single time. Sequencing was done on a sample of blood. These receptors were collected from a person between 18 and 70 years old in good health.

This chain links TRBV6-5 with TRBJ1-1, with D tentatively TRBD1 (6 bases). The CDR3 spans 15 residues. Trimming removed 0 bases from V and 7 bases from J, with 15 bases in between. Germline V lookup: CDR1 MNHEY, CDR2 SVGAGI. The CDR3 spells CASSYSGRGSGEAFF. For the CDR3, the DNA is TGTGCCAGCAGTTACTCTGGGAGGGGGTCGGGTGAAGCTTTCTTT.

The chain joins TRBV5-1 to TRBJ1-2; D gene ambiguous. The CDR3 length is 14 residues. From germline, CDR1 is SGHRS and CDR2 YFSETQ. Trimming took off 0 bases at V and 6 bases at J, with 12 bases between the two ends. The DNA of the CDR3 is TGCGCCAGCAGCTTGGACTCCGTGCAGAATGGCTACACCTTC. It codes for CASSLDSVQNGYTF.

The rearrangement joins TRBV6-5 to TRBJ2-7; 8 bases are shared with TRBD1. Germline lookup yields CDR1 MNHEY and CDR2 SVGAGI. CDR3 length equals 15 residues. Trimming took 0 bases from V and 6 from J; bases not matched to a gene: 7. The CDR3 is CASSYSSTGAAEQYF. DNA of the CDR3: TGTGCCAGCAGTTACTCGTCGACAGGGGCCGCCGAGCAGTACTTC.

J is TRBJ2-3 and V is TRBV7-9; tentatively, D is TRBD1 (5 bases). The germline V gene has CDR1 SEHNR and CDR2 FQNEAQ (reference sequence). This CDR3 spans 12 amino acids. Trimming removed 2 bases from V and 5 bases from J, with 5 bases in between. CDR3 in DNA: TGTGCCAGCAGCTTAACAGGAGATACGCAGTATTTT. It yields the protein CASSLTGDTQYF.

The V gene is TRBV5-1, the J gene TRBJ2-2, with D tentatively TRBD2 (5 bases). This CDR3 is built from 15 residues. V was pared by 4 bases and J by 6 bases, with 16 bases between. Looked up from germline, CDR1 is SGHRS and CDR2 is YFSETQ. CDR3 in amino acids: CASSLVSVRPGELFF. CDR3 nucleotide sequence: TGCGCCAGCAGCCTAGTTAGCGTTCGGCCCGGGGAGCTGTTTTTT.

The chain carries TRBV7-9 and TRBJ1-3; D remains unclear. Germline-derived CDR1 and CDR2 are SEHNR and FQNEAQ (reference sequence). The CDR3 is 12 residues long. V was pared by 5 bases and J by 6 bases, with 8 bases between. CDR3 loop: CASSVGLNTIYF. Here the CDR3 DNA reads TGTGCCAGCAGCGTCGGTCTAAACACCATATATTTT.

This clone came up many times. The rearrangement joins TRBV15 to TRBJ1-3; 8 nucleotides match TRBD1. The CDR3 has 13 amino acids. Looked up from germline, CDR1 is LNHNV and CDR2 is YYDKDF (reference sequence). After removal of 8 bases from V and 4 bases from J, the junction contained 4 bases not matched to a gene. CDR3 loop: CATSGQGGNTIYF. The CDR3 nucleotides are TGTGCCACCTCCGGACAGGGAGGAAACACCATATATTTT.

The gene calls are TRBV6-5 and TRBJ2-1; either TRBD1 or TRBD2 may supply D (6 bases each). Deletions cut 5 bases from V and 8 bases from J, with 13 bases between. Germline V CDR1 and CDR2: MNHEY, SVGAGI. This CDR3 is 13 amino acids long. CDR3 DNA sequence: TGTGCCAGCAGTCCGAGGGGGGTGGATGAGCAGTTCTTC. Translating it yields CASSPRGVDEQFF.

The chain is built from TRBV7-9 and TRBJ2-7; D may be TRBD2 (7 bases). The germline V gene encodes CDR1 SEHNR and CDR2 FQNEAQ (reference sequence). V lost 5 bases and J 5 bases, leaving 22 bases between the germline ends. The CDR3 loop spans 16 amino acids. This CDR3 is CASSLGWGGREDEQYF. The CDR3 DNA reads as TGTGCCAGCAGCCTAGGCTGGGGGGGGCGCGAAGACGAGCAGTACTTC.

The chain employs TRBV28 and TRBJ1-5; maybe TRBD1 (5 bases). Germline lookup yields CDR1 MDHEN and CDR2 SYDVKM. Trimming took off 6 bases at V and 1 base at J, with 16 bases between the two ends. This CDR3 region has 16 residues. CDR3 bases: TGTGCCAGCAGCCCGGGGGGGATATTGAGCAATCAGCCCCAGCATTTT. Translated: CASSPGGILSNQPQHF.

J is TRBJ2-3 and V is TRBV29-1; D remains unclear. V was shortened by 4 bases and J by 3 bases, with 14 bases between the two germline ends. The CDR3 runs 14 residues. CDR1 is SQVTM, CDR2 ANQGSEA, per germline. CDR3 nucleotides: TGCAGCGTTGTAACGGCACTCGCAACAGATACGCAGTATTTT. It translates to CSVVTALATDTQYF.

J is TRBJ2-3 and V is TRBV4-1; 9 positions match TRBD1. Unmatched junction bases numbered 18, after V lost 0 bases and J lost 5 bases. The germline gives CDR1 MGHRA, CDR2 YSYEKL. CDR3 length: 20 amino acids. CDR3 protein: CASSQDPPGRGDRGLDTQYF. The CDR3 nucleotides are TGCGCCAGCAGCCAAGATCCCCCCGGTCGTGGAGACAGGGGGTTAGATACGCAGTATTTT.

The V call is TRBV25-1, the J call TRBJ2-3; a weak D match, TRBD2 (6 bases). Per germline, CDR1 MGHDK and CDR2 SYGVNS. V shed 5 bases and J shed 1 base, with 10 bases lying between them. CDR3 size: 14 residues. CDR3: CASSRAGRTDTQYF. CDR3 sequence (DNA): TGTGCCAGCAGTCGAGCGGGCCGCACAGATACGCAGTATTTT. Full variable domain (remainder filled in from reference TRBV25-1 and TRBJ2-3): EADIYQTPRYLVIGTGKKITLECSQTMGHDKMYWYQQDPGMELHLIHYSYGVNSTEKGDLSSESTVSRIRTEHFPLTLESARPSHTSQYLCASSRAGRTDTQYFGPGTRLTVL.

The CDR3 spells CASSTTDSHTPEDNEKLFF. CDR3 DNA: TGTGCCAGCAGTACCACCGACAGCCACACTCCCGAAGATAATGAAAAACTGTTTTTT. The chain has TRBV27 and TRBJ1-4; D might be TRBD1 (5 bases). Germline V lookup: CDR1 MNHEY, CDR2 SMNVEV (reference sequence). V gave up 5 bases and J gave up 4 bases, with 26 bases separating them. The CDR3 contains 19 residues.

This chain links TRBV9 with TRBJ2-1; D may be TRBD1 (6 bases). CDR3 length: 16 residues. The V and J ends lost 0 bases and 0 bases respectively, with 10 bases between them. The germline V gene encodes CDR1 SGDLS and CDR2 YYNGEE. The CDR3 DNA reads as TGTGCCAGCAGCGTAGTAACAGGGAGCTCCTACAATGAGCAGTTCTTC. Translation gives CASSVVTGSSYNEQFF.